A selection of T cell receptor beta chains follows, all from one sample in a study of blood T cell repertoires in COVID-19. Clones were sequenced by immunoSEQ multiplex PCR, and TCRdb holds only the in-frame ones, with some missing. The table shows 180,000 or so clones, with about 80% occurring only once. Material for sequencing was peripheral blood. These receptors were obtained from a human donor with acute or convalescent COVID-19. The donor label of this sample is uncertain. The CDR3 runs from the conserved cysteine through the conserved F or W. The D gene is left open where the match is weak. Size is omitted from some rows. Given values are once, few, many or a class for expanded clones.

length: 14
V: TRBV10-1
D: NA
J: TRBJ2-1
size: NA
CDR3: CASTPGTLGNEQFF
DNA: TGCGCCAGCACCCCCGGGACTCTCGGGAATGAGCAGTTCTTC

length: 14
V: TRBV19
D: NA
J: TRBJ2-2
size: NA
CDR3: CASSIVTATGELFF
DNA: TGTGCCAGTAGTATAGTCACAGCCACCGGGGAGCTGTTTTTT

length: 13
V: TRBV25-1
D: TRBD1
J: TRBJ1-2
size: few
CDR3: CASLGTGGDGYTF
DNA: TGTGCCAGCCTAGGGACAGGGGGCGATGGCTACACCTTC

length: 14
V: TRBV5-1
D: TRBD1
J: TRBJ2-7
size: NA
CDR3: CASRPGTGGYEQYF
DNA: TGCGCCAGCAGACCCGGGACAGGGGGCTACGAGCAGTACTTC

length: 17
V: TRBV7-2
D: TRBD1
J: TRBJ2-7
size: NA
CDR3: CASSSTDRGIFSYEQYF
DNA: TGTGCCAGCAGCTCCACGGACAGGGGGATTTTCTCCTACGAGCAGTACTTC

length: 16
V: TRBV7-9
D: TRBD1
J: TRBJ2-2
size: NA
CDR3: CASSKTGSNSPGELFF
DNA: TGTGCCAGCAGCAAGACAGGGTCCAACTCTCCGGGGGAGCTGTTTTTT

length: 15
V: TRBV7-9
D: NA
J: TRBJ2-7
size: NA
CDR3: CASSLGGTGGYEQYF
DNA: TGTGCCAGCAGCTTAGGGGGGACCGGGGGCTACGAGCAGTACTTC

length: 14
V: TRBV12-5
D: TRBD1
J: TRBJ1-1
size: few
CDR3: CASGLDRGTTEAFF
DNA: TGTGCTAGTGGTTTGGACAGGGGGACAACTGAAGCTTTCTTT

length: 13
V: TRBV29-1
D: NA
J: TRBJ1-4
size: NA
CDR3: CSVVLGSNEKLFF
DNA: TGCAGCGTTGTCTTAGGGAGTAATGAAAAACTGTTTTTT

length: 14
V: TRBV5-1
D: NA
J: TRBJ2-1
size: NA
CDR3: CASSLNAENNEQFF
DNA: TGCGCCAGCAGCCTGAACGCGGAAAACAATGAGCAGTTCTTC

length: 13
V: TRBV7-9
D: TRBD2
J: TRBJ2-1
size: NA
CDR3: CASRVAGYNEQFF
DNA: TGTGCCAGCCGGGTAGCGGGATATAATGAGCAGTTCTTC

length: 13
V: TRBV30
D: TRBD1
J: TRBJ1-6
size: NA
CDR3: CAYGQGPDSPLHF
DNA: TGTGCCTACGGACAGGGCCCCGATTCACCCCTCCACTTT

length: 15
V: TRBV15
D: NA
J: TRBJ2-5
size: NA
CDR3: CATSGGMAGGETQYF
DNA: TGTGCCACCAGCGGGGGGATGGCAGGCGGGGAGACCCAGTACTTC

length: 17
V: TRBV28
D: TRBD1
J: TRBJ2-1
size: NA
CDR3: CASRDGDRGNTYNEQFF
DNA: TGTGCCAGCAGGGATGGGGACAGGGGAAACACCTACAATGAGCAGTTCTTC

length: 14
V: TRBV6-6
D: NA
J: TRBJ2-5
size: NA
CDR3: CASSYSGTQETQYF
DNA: TGTGCCAGCAGTTACTCCGGGACACAAGAGACCCAGTACTTC

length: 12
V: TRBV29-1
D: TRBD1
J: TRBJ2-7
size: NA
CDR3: CSVVTGMWEQYF
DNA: TGCAGCGTGGTGACAGGGATGTGGGAGCAGTACTTC